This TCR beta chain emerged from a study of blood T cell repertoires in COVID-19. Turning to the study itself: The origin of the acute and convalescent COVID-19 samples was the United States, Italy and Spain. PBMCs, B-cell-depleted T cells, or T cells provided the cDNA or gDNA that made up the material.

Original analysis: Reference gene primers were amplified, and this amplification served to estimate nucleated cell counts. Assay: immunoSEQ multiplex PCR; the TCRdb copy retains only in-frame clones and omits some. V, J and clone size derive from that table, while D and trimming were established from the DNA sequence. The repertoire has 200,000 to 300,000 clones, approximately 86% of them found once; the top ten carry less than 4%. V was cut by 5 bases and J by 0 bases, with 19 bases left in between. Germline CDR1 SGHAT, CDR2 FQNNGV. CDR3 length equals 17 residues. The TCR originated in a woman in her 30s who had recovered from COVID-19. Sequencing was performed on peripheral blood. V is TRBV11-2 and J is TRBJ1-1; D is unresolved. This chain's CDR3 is CASSKGRRVAVNTEAFF. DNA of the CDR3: TGTGCCAGCAGCAAAGGTCGGCGGGTAGCGGTGAACACTGAAGCTTTCTTT. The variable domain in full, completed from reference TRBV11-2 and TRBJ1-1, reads EAGVAQSPRYKIIEKRQSVAFWCNPISGHATLYWYQQILGQGPKLLIQFQNNGVVDDSQLPKDRFSAERLKGVDSTLKIQPAKLEDSAVYLCASSKGRRVAVNTEAFFGQGTRLTVV.